This T cell receptor beta chain was recovered during a study of shared clonotypes between healthy human individuals. The protocol was immunoSEQ multiplex PCR, while the TCRdb copy is restricted to in-frame clones and leaves out a portion. In the table there are some 2.1 million clones, 90% to 95% of which are singletons. This receptor was taken from a man younger than 30 in good health. The sequenced sample was naive CD4+ T cells sorted from blood. Subset meaning: CD45RA+ positively selected.

The CDR3 DNA follows: TGCGCCAGCAGCACCGGACTAGCCGGGACCGGGGAGCTGTTTTTT. Protein sequence: CASSTGLAGTGELFF. V usage is TRBV5-1 and J usage is TRBJ2-2; 8 bases line up with TRBD2. CDR1 is SGHRS, CDR2 YFSETQ, per germline. With V trimmed by 4 bases and J by 5 bases, 7 bases remained unmatched. The length of the CDR3 is 15 residues.